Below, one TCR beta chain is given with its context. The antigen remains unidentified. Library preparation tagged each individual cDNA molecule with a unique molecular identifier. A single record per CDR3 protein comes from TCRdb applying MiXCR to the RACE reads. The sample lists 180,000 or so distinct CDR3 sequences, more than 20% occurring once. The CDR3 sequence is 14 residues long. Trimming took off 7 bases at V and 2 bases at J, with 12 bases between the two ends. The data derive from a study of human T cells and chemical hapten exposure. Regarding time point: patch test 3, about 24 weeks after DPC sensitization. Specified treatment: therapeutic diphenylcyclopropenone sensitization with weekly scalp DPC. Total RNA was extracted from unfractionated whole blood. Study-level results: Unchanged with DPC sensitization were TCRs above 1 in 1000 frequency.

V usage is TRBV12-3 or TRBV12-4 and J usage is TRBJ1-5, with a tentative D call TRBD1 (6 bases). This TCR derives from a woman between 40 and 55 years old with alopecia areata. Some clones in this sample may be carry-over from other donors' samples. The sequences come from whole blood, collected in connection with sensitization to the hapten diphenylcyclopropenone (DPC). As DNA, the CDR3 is TGTGCCAGCACCCTGCGGGGGCGCAATCAGCCCCAGCATTTT. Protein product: CASTLRGRNQPQHF.